These 5 T cell receptor beta chains were all obtained from the same sample, sequenced in a study of T cell repertoires in ileal Crohn's disease. Time point given: neoterminal ileum biopsy at postoperative endoscopy, about 6 months after surgery. Only in-frame clones appear in the TCRdb table, and some are missing; sequencing was by immunoSEQ multiplex PCR. The data contain over 15,000 clones, 55% to 85% of them seen just once; the ten biggest clones take up about 4%. Sample: ileal tissue. The source is an adult with Crohn's disease.

The chain uses TRBV7-9 and TRBJ1-3, with D maybe TRBD1 (5 bases). This CDR3 has 16 residues. V was pared by 1 base and J by 4 bases, with 14 bases between. Germline CDR1 SEHNR, CDR2 FQNEAQ (reference sequence). CDR3 in amino acids: CASSLGNRLQGNTIYF. The CDR3 DNA sequence: TGTGCCAGCAGCTTAGGGAACAGGCTACAAGGAAACACCATATATTTT.

In its sample, this clone was seen once. The V and J genes are TRBV15 and TRBJ2-3; maybe TRBD1 (5 bases). The CDR3 is 12 residues long. From germline, CDR1 is LNHNV and CDR2 YYDKDF (reference sequence). The ends were cut back, 8 bases at V and 5 bases at J, with 11 bases in the middle. The CDR3 reads CATSVGEDTQYF. In DNA form, the CDR3 reads TGTGCCACCTCGGTAGGGGAAGATACGCAGTATTTT.

This clone has only a few counts. The rearrangement links TRBV19 to TRBJ1-1, with 8 bases identical to TRBD1. The trim removed 2 bases at V and 5 bases at J, leaving 1 base unmatched. Per germline, CDR1 LNHDA and CDR2 SQIVND (reference sequence). CDR3 length: 13 amino acids. CDR3 in amino acids: CASSIRTGTEAFF. For the CDR3, the DNA is TGTGCCAGTAGTATAAGGACAGGGACTGAAGCTTTCTTT.

This clone is a singleton in its sample. The chain carries TRBV18 and TRBJ2-1; 8 nucleotides match TRBD2. The CDR3 contains 17 residues. Looked up from germline, CDR1 is KGHSH and CDR2 is LQKENI. Germline trimming cut 1 base from V and 4 bases from J; bases unmatched to any gene: 9. CDR3 amino acids: CASSPLVTAGVYNEQFF. The CDR3 DNA is TGTGCCAGCTCACCACTAGTGACAGCGGGGGTGTACAATGAGCAGTTCTTC.

The gene calls are TRBV5-1 and TRBJ2-5; a weak D match, TRBD2 (5 bases). V was pared by 7 bases and J by 6 bases, with 19 bases between. The germline V gene encodes CDR1 SGHRS and CDR2 YFSETQ. CDR3 length: 14 amino acids. The CDR3 nucleotides read TGCGCCAGCTCCTCCCCGGAGGCCGGCAAGACCCAGTACTTC. This translates into CASSSPEAGKTQYF. The full variable domain, its missing parts supplied by reference TRBV5-1 and TRBJ2-5, is KAGVTQTPRYLIKTRGQQVTLSCSPISGHRSVSWYQQTPGQGLQFLFEYFSETQRNKGNFPGRFSGRQFSNSRSEMNVSTLELGDSALYLCASSSPEAGKTQYFGPGTRLLVL.